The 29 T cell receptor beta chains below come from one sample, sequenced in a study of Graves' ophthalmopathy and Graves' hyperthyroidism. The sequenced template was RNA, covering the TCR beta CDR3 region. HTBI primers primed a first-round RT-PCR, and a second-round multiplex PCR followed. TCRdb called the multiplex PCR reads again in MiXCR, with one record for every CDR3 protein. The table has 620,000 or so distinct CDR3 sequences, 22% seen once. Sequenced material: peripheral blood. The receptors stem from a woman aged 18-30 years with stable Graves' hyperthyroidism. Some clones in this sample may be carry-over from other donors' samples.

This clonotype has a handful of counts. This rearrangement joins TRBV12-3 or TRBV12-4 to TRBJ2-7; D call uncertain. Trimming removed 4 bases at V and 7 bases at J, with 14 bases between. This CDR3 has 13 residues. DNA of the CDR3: TGTGCCAGCAGTTACCATCCCTCTGGTGAGCAGTACTTC. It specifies CASSYHPSGEQYF.

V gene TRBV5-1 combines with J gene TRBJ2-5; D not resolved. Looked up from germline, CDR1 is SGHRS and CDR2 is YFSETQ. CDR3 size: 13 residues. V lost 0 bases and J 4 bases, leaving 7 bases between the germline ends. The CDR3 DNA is TGCGCCAGCAGCTTGGCATGGGGAGAGACCCAGTACTTC. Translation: CASSLAWGETQYF.

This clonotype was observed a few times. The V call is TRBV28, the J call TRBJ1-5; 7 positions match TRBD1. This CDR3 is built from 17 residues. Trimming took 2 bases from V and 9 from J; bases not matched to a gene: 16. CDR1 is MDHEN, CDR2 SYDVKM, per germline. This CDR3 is CASSLAGFRKGARPQHF. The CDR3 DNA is TGTGCCAGCAGTTTAGCAGGATTCAGGAAGGGGGCGCGGCCCCAGCATTTT.

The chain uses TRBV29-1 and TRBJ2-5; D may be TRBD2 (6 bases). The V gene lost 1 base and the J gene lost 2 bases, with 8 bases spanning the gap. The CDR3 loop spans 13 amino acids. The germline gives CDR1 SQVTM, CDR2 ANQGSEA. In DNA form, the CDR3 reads TGCAGCGTTGAAGTAGGGACTCAAGAGACCCAGTACTTC. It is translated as CSVEVGTQETQYF.

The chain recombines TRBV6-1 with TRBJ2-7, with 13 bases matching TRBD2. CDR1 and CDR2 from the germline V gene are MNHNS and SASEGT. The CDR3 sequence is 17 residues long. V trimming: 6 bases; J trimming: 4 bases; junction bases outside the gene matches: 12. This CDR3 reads CASSRTSGTSGMYEQYF. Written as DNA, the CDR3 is TGTGCCAGCAGCCGTACCTCCGGGACTAGCGGGATGTACGAGCAGTACTTC.

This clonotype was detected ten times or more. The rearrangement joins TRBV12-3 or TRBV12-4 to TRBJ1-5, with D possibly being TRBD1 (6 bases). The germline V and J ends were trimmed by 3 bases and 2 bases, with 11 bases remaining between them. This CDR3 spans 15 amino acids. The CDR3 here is CASSFGGVGNQPQHF. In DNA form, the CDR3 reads TGTGCCAGCAGTTTTGGGGGCGTCGGCAATCAGCCCCAGCATTTT.

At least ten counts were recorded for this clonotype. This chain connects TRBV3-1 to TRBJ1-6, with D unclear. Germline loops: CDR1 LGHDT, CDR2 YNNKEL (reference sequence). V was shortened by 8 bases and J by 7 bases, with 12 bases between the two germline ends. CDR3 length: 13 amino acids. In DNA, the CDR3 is TGTGCCAGCTCTGGACTGCCCAATTCACCCCTCCACTTT. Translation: CASSGLPNSPLHF.

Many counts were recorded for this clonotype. CDR3 bases: TGTGCCAGCAGTCCTACAGGGGGCGCATTATTATACGAGCAGTACTTC. This translates into CASSPTGGALLYEQYF. This chain connects TRBV28 to TRBJ2-7; 9 bases agree with TRBD1. The germline V gene encodes CDR1 MDHEN and CDR2 SYDVKM. J was trimmed by 4 bases and V by 5 bases; bases with no gene match: 12. The length of the CDR3 is 16 residues.

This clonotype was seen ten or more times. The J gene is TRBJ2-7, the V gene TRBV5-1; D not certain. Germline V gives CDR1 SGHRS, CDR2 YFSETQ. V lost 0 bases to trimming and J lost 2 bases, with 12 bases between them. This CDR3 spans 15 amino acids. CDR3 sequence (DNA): TGCGCCAGCAGCTTGGCCGGCAAAGGCGCCTACGAGCAGTACTTC. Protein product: CASSLAGKGAYEQYF.

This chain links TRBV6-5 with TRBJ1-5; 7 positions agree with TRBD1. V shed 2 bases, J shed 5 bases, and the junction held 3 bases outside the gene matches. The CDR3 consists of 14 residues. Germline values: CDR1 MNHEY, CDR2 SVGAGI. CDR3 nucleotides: TGTGCCAGCAGTTACGCAGGGACAGATCAGCCCCAGCATTTT. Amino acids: CASSYAGTDQPQHF.

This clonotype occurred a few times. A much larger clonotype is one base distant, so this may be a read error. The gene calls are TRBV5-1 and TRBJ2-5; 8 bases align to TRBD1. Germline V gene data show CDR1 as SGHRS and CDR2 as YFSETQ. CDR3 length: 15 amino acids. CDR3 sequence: CASSFGQGVPETKYF. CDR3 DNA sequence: TGCGCCAGCAGCTTCGGACAGGGAGTTCCAGAGACCAAGTACTTC.

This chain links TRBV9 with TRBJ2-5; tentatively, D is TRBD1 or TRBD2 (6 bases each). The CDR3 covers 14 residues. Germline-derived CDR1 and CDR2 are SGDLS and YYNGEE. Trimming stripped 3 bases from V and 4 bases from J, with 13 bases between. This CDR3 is CASSAAWGAETQYF. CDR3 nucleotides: TGTGCCAGCAGCGCCGCCTGGGGGGCAGAGACCCAGTACTTC. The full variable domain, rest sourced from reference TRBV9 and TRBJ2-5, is DSGVTQTPKHLITATGQRVTLRCSPRSGDLSVYWYQQSLDQGLQFLIQYYNGEERAKGNILERFSAQQFPDLHSELNLSSLELGDSALYFCASSAAWGAETQYFGPGTRLLVL.

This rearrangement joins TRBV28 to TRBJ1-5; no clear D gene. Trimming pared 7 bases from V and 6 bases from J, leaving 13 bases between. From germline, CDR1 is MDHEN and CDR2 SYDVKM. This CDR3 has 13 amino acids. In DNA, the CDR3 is TGTGCCAGCACTCCTCAAGGGAGTCAGCCCCAGCATTTT. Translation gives CASTPQGSQPQHF.

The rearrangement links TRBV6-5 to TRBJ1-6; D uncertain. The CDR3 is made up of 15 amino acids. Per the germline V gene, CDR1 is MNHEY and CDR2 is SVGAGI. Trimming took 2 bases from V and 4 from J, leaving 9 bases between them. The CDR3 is CASSYGVSYNSPLHF. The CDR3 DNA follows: TGTGCCAGCAGTTACGGGGTCAGTTATAATTCACCCCTCCACTTT.

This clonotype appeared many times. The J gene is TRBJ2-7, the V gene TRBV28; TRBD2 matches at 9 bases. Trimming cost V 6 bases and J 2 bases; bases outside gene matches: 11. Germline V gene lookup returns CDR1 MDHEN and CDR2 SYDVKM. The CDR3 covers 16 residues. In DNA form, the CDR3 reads TGTGCCAGCAGCCTATTGGCAAGCGGGGGGCCCTACGAGCAGTACTTC. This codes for CASSLLASGGPYEQYF.

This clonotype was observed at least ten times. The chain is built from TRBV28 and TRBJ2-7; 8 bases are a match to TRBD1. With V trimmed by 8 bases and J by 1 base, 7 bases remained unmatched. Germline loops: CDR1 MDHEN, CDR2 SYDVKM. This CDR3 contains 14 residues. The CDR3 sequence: CASVDRGRSYEQYF. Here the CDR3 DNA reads TGTGCCAGCGTCGACAGGGGCAGGTCCTACGAGCAGTACTTC. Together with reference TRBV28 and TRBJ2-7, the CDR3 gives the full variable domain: DVKVTQSSRYLVKRTGEKVFLECVQDMDHENMFWYRQDPGLGLRLIYFSYDVKMKEKGDIPEGYSVSREKKERFSLILESASTNQTSMYLCASVDRGRSYEQYFGPGTRLTVT.

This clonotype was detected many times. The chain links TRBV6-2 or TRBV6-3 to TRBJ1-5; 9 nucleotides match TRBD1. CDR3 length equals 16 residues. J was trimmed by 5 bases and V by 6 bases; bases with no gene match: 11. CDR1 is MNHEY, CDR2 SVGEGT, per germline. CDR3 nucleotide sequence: TGTGCCAGCAGCTCCCCCGGGACAGGGTTGCATCAGCCCCAGCATTTT. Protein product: CASSSPGTGLHQPQHF.

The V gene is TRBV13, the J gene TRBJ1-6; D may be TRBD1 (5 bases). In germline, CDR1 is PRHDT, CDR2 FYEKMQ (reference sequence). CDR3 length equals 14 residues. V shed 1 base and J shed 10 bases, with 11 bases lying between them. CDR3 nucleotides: TGTGCCAGCAGCTTAGCCCAGGGAGTATCACCCCTCCACTTT. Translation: CASSLAQGVSPLHF.

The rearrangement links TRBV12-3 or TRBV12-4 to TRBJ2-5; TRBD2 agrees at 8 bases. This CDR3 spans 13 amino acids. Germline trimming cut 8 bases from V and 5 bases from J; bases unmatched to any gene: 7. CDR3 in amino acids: CASAAGVEETQYF. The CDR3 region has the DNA TGTGCCAGCGCAGCGGGGGTGGAGGAGACCCAGTACTTC.

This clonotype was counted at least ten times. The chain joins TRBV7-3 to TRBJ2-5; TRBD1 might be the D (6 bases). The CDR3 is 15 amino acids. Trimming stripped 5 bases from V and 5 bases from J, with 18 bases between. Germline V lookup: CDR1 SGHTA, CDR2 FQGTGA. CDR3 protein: CASSPQGQSWETQYF. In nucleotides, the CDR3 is TGTGCCAGCAGCCCCCAGGGGCAGTCCTGGGAGACCCAGTACTTC.

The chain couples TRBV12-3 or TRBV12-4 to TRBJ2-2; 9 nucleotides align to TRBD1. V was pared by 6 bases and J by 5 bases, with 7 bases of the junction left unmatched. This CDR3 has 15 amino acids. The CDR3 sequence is CASRQQGAGTGELFF. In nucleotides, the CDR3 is TGTGCCAGCAGGCAACAGGGGGCAGGAACCGGGGAGCTGTTTTTT.

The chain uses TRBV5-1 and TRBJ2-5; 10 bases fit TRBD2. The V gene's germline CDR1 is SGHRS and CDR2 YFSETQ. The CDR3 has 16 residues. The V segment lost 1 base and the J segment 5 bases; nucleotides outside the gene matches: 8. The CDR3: CASSLRSGGVQETQYF. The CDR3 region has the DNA TGCGCCAGCAGCTTGCGGAGCGGGGGGGTGCAGGAGACCCAGTACTTC.

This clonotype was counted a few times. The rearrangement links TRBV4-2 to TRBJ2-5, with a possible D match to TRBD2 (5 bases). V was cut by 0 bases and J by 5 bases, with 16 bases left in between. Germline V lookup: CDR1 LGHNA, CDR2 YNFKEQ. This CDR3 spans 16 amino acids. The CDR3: CASSQEAAAVQETQYF. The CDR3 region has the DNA TGTGCCAGCAGCCAAGAAGCGGCAGCGGTCCAGGAGACCCAGTACTTC.

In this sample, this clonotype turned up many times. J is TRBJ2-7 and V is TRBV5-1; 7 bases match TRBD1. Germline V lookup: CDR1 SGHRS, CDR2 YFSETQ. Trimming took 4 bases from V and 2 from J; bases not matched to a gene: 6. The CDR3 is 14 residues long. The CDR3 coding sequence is TGCGCCAGCAGCGTGGGACAGACGACCTACGAGCAGTACTTC. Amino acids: CASSVGQTTYEQYF.

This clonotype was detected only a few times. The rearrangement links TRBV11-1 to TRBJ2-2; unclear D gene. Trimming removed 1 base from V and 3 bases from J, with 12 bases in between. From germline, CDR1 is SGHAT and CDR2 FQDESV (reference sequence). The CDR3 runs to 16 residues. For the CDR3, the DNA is TGTGCCAGCAGCTTAGGATTGGCCAGATACACCGGGGAGCTGTTTTTT. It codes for CASSLGLARYTGELFF.

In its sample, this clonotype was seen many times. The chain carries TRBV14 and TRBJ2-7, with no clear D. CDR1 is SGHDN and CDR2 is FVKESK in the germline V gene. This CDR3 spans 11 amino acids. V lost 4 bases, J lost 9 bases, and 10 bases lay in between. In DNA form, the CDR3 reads TGTGCCAGCAGCCCTGGGGTACGGCAGTACTTC. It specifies CASSPGVRQYF.

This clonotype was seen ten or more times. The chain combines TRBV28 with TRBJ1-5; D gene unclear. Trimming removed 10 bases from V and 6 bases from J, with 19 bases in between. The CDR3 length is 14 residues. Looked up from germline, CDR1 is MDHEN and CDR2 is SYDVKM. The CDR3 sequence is CATSERVRSQPQHF. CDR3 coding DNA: TGTGCCACCAGCGAGAGGGTGAGGAGTCAGCCCCAGCATTTT.

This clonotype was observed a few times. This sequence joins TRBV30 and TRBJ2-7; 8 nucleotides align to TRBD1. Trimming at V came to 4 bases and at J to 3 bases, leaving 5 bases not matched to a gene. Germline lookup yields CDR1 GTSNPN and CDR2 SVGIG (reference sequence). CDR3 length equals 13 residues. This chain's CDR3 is CAWIDRGDYEQYF. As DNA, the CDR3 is TGTGCCTGGATCGACAGGGGTGACTACGAGCAGTACTTC.

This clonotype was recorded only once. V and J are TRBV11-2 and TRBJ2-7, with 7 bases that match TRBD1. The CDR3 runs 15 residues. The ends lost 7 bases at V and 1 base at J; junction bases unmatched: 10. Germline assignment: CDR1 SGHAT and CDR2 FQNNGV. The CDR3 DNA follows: TGTGCCAGCACCCCCAACAGGGGACCTTCCTACGAGCAGTACTTC. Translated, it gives CASTPNRGPSYEQYF. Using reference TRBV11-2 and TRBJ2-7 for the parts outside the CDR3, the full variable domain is EAGVAQSPRYKIIEKRQSVAFWCNPISGHATLYWYQQILGQGPKLLIQFQNNGVVDDSQLPKDRFSAERLKGVDSTLKIQPAKLEDSAVYLCASTPNRGPSYEQYFGPGTRLTVT.